Reported below is one TCR beta chain. This sample was taken from a study of cytomegalovirus exposure and HLA in healthy donors. The germline gives CDR1 KGHSH, CDR2 LQKENI. The CDR3 has 15 amino acids. The V segment lost 0 bases and the J segment 7 bases; nucleotides outside the gene matches: 4. Produced via immunoSEQ multiplex PCR; TCRdb's table is partial and in-frame only. The sample has around 250,000 clones, almost 90% seen once. This receptor was identified in a woman between 18 and 29 years old in good health and CMV-seronegative. Sequenced input: PBMCs. The V and J genes are TRBV18 and TRBJ2-7; TRBD1 matches at 12 bases. The CDR3 sequence is CASSPPGQGAGEQYF. The CDR3 bases are TGTGCCAGCTCACCACCGGGACAGGGGGCAGGGGAGCAGTACTTC. Full variable domain (outside the CDR3, taken from reference TRBV18 and TRBJ2-7): NAGVMQNPRHLVRRRGQEARLRCSPMKGHSHVYWYRQLPEEGLKFMVYLQKENIIDESGMPKERFSAEFPKEGPSILRIQQVVRGDSAAYFCASSPPGQGAGEQYFGPGTRLTVT.